This TCR beta chain was captured by sequencing in a study of blood T cell repertoires in COVID-19. CDR3 size: 14 residues. Trimming stripped 5 bases from V and 0 bases from J, with 8 bases between. Per germline, CDR1 MGHDK and CDR2 SYGVNS. Per the original data handling: Scientists estimated how many nucleated cells there were by amplifying reference gene primers. Clones were read by immunoSEQ multiplex PCR, and TCRdb kept only the in-frame ones, dropping some. That table gives V, J and clone size, and the DNA gave D and trimming. The sample yields about 320,000 clones, approximately 81% seen once. The TCR sequence derives from a woman aged 30 to 39 who had been exposed to COVID-19. This chain connects TRBV25-1 to TRBJ1-3; D call uncertain. The sample consisted of PBMCs or T cells enriched from blood (not recorded which). The DNA of the CDR3 is TGTGCCAGCAGTCCCAGGTCCTCTGGAAACACCATATATTTT. Translated, it gives CASSPRSSGNTIYF.